The sequence of this T cell receptor (beta chain) was determined in a study of blood T cells in healthy people across ages. The people who gave samples were healthy Caucasians from Russia, aged roughly 6 to 95. Every sample yielded at least 6.5 million isolated PBMCs. Together with a sample-barcoded 5' primer, a J-beta primer mix was included in a second PCR lasting roughly 6 to 12 cycles. One entry per CDR3 protein, called by TCRdb with MiXCR from the 5' RACE reads. The sample contains hundreds of thousands of distinct CDR3 sequences, around 41% of which appear only once. CDR3 length: 13 amino acids. Germline CDR1 reads SGHTA; CDR2 reads FQGNSA. V lost 1 base and J 5 bases, leaving 9 bases between the germline ends.

This receptor was taken from an older man in good health. This chain connects TRBV7-2 to TRBJ2-7, with D unresolved. Sequenced: blood. CDR3 nucleotide sequence: TGTGCCAGCAGCTTAGGGTTCCGGGACGAGCAGTACTTC. It yields the protein CASSLGFRDEQYF.